The entry that follows covers one T cell receptor (beta chain) sequence. Its antigen is not known. V lost 3 bases and J lost 4, with 12 bases in between. The CDR3 covers 14 residues. Germline V lookup: CDR1 SGHKS, CDR2 YYEKEE (reference sequence). The sample is drawn from a study of cytomegalovirus exposure and HLA in healthy donors. Study observations and caveats: Across donors, most TCRs were seen rarely, yet some public ones were widespread. The tendency of first-cohort TCR clusters to co-occur in the 120 or so validation repertoires emerged from a later analysis.

Clones were sequenced by immunoSEQ multiplex PCR, and TCRdb holds only the in-frame ones, with some missing. The data hold more than 150,000 clones, with 80% to 85% observed a single time. Sequenced: PBMCs. The chain recombines TRBV5-5 with TRBJ2-3, with D perhaps matching TRBD2 (5 bases). This receptor was taken from a woman younger than 30 in good health and CMV-seropositive. DNA for the CDR3: TGTGCCAGCAGCTCCGAGTGGGGAGCAGATACGCAGTATTTT. Its protein product is CASSSEWGADTQYF.